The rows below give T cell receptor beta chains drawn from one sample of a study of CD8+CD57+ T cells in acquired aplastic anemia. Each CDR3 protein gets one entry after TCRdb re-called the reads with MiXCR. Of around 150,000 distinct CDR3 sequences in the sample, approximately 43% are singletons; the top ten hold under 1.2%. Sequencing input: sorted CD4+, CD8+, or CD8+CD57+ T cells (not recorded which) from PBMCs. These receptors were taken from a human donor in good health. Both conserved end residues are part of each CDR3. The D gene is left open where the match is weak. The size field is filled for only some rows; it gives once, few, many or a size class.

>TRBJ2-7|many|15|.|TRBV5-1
TGCGCCAGCAGTCTCCTCCGGGACCCCACATACGAGCAGTACTTC
CASSLLRDPTYEQYF
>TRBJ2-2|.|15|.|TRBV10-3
TGTGCCATCAGTGGATACACGGGGACAACCGGGGAGCTGTTTTTT
CAISGYTGTTGELFF
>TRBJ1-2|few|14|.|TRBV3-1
TGTGCCAGCAGCCCATCGGTGGATTTTTCCGGCTACACCTTC
CASSPSVDFSGYTF
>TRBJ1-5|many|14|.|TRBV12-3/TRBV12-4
TGTGCCAGCAGTTTTGGCGCCAGCAATCAGCCCCAGCATTTT
CASSFGASNQPQHF
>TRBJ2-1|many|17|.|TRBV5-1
TGCGCCAGCAGCTTGGATGGGACCGTTTTTTCCTACAATGAGCAGTTCTTC
CASSLDGTVFSYNEQFF
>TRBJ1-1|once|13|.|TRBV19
TGTGCCAGTAGTATGGAGACAGACACTGAAGCTTTCTTT
CASSMETDTEAFF
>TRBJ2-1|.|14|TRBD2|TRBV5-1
TGCGCCAGCAGCTCAGCGGGAATCTACAATGAGCAGTTCTTC
CASSSAGIYNEQFF
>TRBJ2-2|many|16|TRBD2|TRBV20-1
TGCAGTGCTAGGCCGACTAGCGGGTCGGACACCGGGGAGCTGTTTTTT
CSARPTSGSDTGELFF
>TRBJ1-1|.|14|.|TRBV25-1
TGTGCCAGCAGTGAATTCGTCCAGTCTACTGAAGCTTTCTTT
CASSEFVQSTEAFF
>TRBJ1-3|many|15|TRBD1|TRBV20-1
TGCAGTGCTGGGCCAGGGGGATCGGCGGGAAACACCATATATTTT
CSAGPGGSAGNTIYF
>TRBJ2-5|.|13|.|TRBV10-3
TGTGCCATCGGTGAGTCAGGAGTAGAGACCCAGTACTTC
CAIGESGVETQYF
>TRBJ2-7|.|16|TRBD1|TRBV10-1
TGCGCCAGCAGTGAACAAAAGGGACAGACCCCCTACGAGCAGTACTTC
CASSEQKGQTPYEQYF